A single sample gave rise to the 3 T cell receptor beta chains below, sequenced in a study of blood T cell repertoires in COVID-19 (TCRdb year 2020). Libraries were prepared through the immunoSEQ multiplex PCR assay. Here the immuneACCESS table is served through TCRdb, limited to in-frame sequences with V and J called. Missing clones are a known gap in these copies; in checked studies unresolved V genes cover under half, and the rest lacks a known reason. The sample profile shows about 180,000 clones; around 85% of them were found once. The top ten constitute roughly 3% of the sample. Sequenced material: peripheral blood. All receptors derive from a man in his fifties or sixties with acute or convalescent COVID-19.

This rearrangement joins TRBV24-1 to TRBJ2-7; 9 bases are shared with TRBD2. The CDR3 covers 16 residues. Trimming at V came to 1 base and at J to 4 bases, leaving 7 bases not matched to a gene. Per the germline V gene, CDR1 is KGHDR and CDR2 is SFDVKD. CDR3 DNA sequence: TGTGCCACCAGTGATTTTAAGGCGGGGGGGAGGTACGAGCAGTACTTC. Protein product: CATSDFKAGGRYEQYF.

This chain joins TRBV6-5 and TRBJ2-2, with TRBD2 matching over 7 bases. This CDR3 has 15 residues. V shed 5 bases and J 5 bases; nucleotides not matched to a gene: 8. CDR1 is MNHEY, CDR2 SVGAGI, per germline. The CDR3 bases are TGTGCCAGCAGTACTTTGGGAGGGCGAACCGGGGAGCTGTTTTTT. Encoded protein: CASSTLGGRTGELFF.

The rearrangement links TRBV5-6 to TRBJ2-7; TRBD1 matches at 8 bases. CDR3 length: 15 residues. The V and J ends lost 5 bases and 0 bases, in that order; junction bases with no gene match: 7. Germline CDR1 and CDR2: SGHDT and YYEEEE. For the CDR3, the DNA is TGTGCCAGCAGGCTGACAGGGGATCCCTCCTACGAGCAGTACTTC. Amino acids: CASRLTGDPSYEQYF.